The 3 T cell receptor beta chains in this list originate from one sample, sequenced in a study of blood T cell repertoires in COVID-19. The repertoire was sequenced with immunoSEQ multiplex PCR; TCRdb's copy has only in-frame clones and lacks some. The sample carries approximately 220,000 clones, around 86% recorded once. Sequenced material: peripheral blood. The receptors were gathered from a man in his 60s with acute or convalescent COVID-19.

V usage is TRBV19 and J usage is TRBJ1-2; 7 positions agree with TRBD1. CDR1 and CDR2 (germline): LNHDA, SQIVND (reference sequence). The junction had 14 bases not matched to a gene; V was cut back by 5 bases and J by 8 bases. The CDR3 length is 15 residues. CDR3 amino acids: CASSSRPTGPHGYTF. In nucleotides, the CDR3 is TGTGCCAGTAGTTCGCGCCCGACAGGGCCCCACGGCTACACCTTC. The complete variable domain, with remaining parts taken from reference TRBV19 and TRBJ1-2, reads DGGITQSPKYLFRKEGQNVTLSCEQNLNHDAMYWYRQDPGQGLRLIYYSQIVNDFQKGDIAEGYSVSREKKESFPLTVTSAQKNPTAFYLCASSSRPTGPHGYTFGSGTRLTVV.

Written as DNA, the CDR3 is TGTGCCAGTAGACCCGGGGGGTTTTTAGCCAAAAACATTCAGTACTTC. This translates into CASRPGGFLAKNIQYF. The chain couples TRBV19 to TRBJ2-4, with TRBD2 identical over 7 bases. Germline CDR1 is LNHDA and CDR2 is SQIVND (reference sequence). This CDR3 has 16 amino acids. Trimming at V came to 6 bases and at J to 0 bases, leaving 8 bases not matched to a gene. Supplemented by reference TRBV19 and TRBJ2-4, the full variable domain reads DGGITQSPKYLFRKEGQNVTLSCEQNLNHDAMYWYRQDPGQGLRLIYYSQIVNDFQKGDIAEGYSVSREKKESFPLTVTSAQKNPTAFYLCASRPGGFLAKNIQYFGAGTRLSVL.

This clone was recorded many times. The gene calls are TRBV5-1 and TRBJ2-5; D is uncertain. CDR1 is SGHRS, CDR2 YFSETQ, per germline. The CDR3 spans 14 residues. The V gene lost 0 bases and the J gene lost 1 base, with 7 bases spanning the gap. Here the CDR3 reads CASSLARSQETQYF. In DNA form, the CDR3 reads TGCGCCAGCAGCTTGGCCCGGAGCCAAGAGACCCAGTACTTC.